What follows are 17 T cell receptor beta chains derived from one specimen sequenced in a study of cytomegalovirus exposure and HLA in healthy donors. The PCR ran on 60 Vbeta and 13 Jbeta primers. Produced via immunoSEQ multiplex PCR; TCRdb's table is partial and in-frame only. The data hold around 91,000 clones, with approximately 78% observed a single time. Sequenced sample: PBMCs. These receptors originate from a male donor in good health and CMV-seropositive.

This clone showed up just once. The V call is TRBV15, the J call TRBJ2-2, with D perhaps matching TRBD2 (6 bases). The V gene's germline CDR1 is LNHNV and CDR2 YYDKDF (reference sequence). This CDR3 has 14 residues. V lost 1 base, J lost 3 bases, and 6 bases lay in between. The CDR3 nucleotides read TGTGCCACCAGCAGAGGGGGGGACACCGGGGAGCTGTTTTTT. This translates into CATSRGGDTGELFF.

The chain carries TRBV9 and TRBJ2-3, with 11 bases aligning to TRBD2. The V and J ends lost 2 bases and 7 bases, in that order; junction bases with no gene match: 3. The CDR3 covers 14 residues. Germline CDR1 reads SGDLS; CDR2 reads YYNGEE. Here the CDR3 reads CASSVGTSGNTQYF. For the CDR3, the DNA is TGTGCCAGCAGCGTTGGGACTAGCGGAAATACGCAGTATTTT.

The chain recombines TRBV6-5 with TRBJ2-3; D might be TRBD1 (6 bases). V shed 2 bases and J shed 1 base, with 7 bases lying between them. The CDR3 spans 14 residues. The germline gives CDR1 MNHEY, CDR2 SVGAGI. The CDR3 spells CASSYGGGTDTQYF. The CDR3 DNA reads as TGTGCCAGCAGTTACGGGGGCGGCACAGATACGCAGTATTTT.

The chain links TRBV7-2 to TRBJ1-5, with D possibly being TRBD1 (5 bases). Germline-derived CDR1 and CDR2 are SGHTA and FQGNSA. The CDR3 is 15 residues long. Trimming shortened V by 5 bases and J by 1 base, and 12 bases separated the two germline ends. This chain's CDR3 is CASSPRQSSNQPQHF. DNA for the CDR3: TGTGCCAGCAGCCCGAGACAGTCGAGCAATCAGCCCCAGCATTTT.

This clone was seen more than once but under ten times. This rearrangement joins TRBV5-1 to TRBJ2-7, with 8 nucleotides matching TRBD1. V was pared by 4 bases and J by 2 bases, with 5 bases of the junction left unmatched. The CDR3 contains 14 residues. Germline assignment: CDR1 SGHRS and CDR2 YFSETQ. The CDR3 protein is CASSPRDRTYEQYF. The CDR3 DNA reads TGCGCCAGCAGCCCCCGGGACAGGACCTACGAGCAGTACTTC. Looking up the rest from reference TRBV5-1 and TRBJ2-7 gives the full variable domain: KAGVTQTPRYLIKTRGQQVTLSCSPISGHRSVSWYQQTPGQGLQFLFEYFSETQRNKGNFPGRFSGRQFSNSRSEMNVSTLELGDSALYLCASSPRDRTYEQYFGPGTRLTVT.

The chain combines TRBV2 with TRBJ2-2; D is possibly TRBD2 (6 bases). The CDR3 is 14 residues long. CDR1 and CDR2 (germline): SNHLY, FYNNEI. The ends were cut back, 6 bases at V and 5 bases at J, with 13 bases in the middle. The CDR3 sequence: CASREGLWTGELFF. CDR3 in DNA: TGTGCCAGCAGGGAGGGCCTATGGACCGGGGAGCTGTTTTTT. Drawing the rest from reference TRBV2 and TRBJ2-2, the complete variable domain is EPEVTQTPSHQVTQMGQEVILRCVPISNHLYFYWYRQILGQKVEFLVSFYNNEISEKSEIFDDQFSVERPDGSNFTLKIRSTKLEDSAMYFCASREGLWTGELFFGEGSRLTVL.

The chain carries TRBV20-1 and TRBJ2-1; no reliable D call. The CDR3 totals 11 residues. The V and J ends lost 6 bases and 9 bases respectively, with 12 bases between them. CDR1 is DFQATT, CDR2 SNEGSKA, per germline (reference sequence). CDR3 coding DNA: TGCAGTGCCCCTGAAGCAGGTGAGCAGTTCTTC. Its protein is CSAPEAGEQFF.

Worth noting for this clone: The missing conserved phenylalanine or tryptophan at the end of this CDR3 makes a read error likely. It is unclear where the CDR3 begins or ends on the DNA, so no DNA is shown, and the CDR3 is as TCRdb lists it. The J gene is TRBJ1-2, the V gene TRBV28. Per the germline V gene, CDR1 is MDHEN and CDR2 is SYDVKM. The CDR3 is 14 residues long, counting both termini. The CDR3 spells CASSLVMRTRGKVA.

The chain is built from TRBV5-4 and TRBJ1-2; D unclear. This CDR3 contains 17 residues. Germline CDR1 reads SGHNT; CDR2 reads YYREEE (reference sequence). The V end was cut by 5 bases, the J end by 5 bases, with 25 bases between. CDR3 DNA sequence: TGTGCCAGCAGTACGGGCGGGCCTCTGGGAGGAATTTATGGCTACACCTTC. This translates into CASSTGGPLGGIYGYTF.

The V call is TRBV18, the J call TRBJ1-4; D is uncertain. The CDR3 has 17 amino acids. The germline V gene has CDR1 KGHSH and CDR2 LQKENI. Trimming pared 6 bases from V and 0 bases from J, leaving 17 bases between. CDR3 region: CASSRDLLTATNEKLFF. In nucleotides, the CDR3 is TGTGCCAGCTCGAGGGATCTACTAACTGCAACTAATGAAAAACTGTTTTTT.

The chain is built from TRBV7-8 and TRBJ2-3; maybe TRBD1 (5 bases). V dropped 1 base and J dropped 3 bases, with 17 bases sitting between them. This CDR3 is 17 amino acids long. Germline CDR1 reads SGHVS; CDR2 reads FQNEAQ. The CDR3 sequence: CASSLGQSTLRTDTQYF. The CDR3 region has the DNA TGTGCCAGCAGCTTAGGACAGAGTACTCTTCGGACAGATACGCAGTATTTT.

V usage is TRBV25-1 and J usage is TRBJ2-7, with a weak D call TRBD2 (5 bases). The CDR3 length is 16 residues. The ends were cut back, 5 bases at V and 1 base at J, with 18 bases in the middle. Germline lookup yields CDR1 MGHDK and CDR2 SYGVNS. CDR3 protein: CASSPLGSNPSYEQYF. The CDR3 DNA reads TGTGCCAGCAGTCCGCTTGGGAGCAATCCTTCCTACGAGCAGTACTTC.

This clone has only a few counts. The J gene is TRBJ1-1, the V gene TRBV9; the match to TRBD1 covers 9 bases. The CDR3 spans 14 residues. Germline CDR1 reads SGDLS; CDR2 reads YYNGEE. With V trimmed by 3 bases and J by 5 bases, 5 bases remained unmatched. The CDR3 sequence is CASSEQGAGTEAFF. The CDR3 DNA sequence: TGTGCCAGCAGCGAACAGGGGGCAGGGACTGAAGCTTTCTTT.

This rearrangement joins TRBV25-1 to TRBJ1-1; 7 nucleotides agree with TRBD1. In germline, CDR1 is MGHDK, CDR2 SYGVNS. V trimming: 7 bases; J trimming: 3 bases; junction bases outside the gene matches: 8. There are 14 residues in the CDR3. The CDR3 loop reads CASKSSRGHTEAFF. The CDR3 bases are TGTGCCAGCAAAAGCTCGAGGGGGCACACTGAAGCTTTCTTT.

With regard to this clone: Compared with germline, one end of the junction differs, possibly owing to a read error. This chain joins TRBV5-6 and TRBJ2-7; 10 bases are a match to TRBD2. The CDR3 contains 17 residues. The germline V gene encodes CDR1 SGHDT and CDR2 YYEEEE. CDR3 DNA sequence: TGTGCCAGCAGCTTGGTTGTATCTAGCGGGAGTTCCTTCGAGCAGTACTTC. Residues: CASSLVVSSGSSFEQYF.

V gene TRBV6-4 combines with J gene TRBJ2-2; unclear D gene. Germline V gene sequence: CDR1 MRHNA, CDR2 SNTAGT. Trimming took off 0 bases at V and 4 bases at J, with 6 bases between the two ends. The CDR3 has 14 residues. The CDR3 DNA reads TGTGCCAGCAGTGACTCTCCGAGCACCGGGGAGCTGTTTTTT. It encodes CASSDSPSTGELFF.

The rearrangement joins TRBV7-9 to TRBJ1-1; D gene ambiguous. This CDR3 contains 12 residues. Germline V gives CDR1 SEHNR, CDR2 FQNEAQ (reference sequence). CDR3: CAISGGGPEAFF. The DNA for the CDR3 is TGTGCTATATCAGGAGGAGGGCCGGAAGCTTTCTTT.